Here is one T cell receptor beta chain with its context. Germline assignment: CDR1 SGHDT and CDR2 YYEEEE. Trimming took off 2 bases at V and 7 bases at J, with 7 bases between the two ends. This CDR3 contains 12 residues. These data come from a study of shared clonotypes between healthy human individuals. The assay was immunoSEQ multiplex PCR, and TCRdb's table has in-frame clones only and misses some. This repertoire shows around 690,000 clones, 90% found once; its top ten account for about 33%. The source is a young man in good health. Some clones in this sample may be carry-over from other donors' samples. This sequence joins TRBV5-6 and TRBJ2-1; unclear D gene. Sequenced: memory CD8+ T cells from PBMCs. Subset described: CD45RO+ cells pooled with CCR7-negative TemRA cells. The CDR3 spells CASSLWVNEQFF. DNA of the CDR3: TGTGCCAGCAGCTTATGGGTTAATGAGCAGTTCTTC.